This T cell receptor beta chain came from a study of blood T cell repertoires in COVID-19. The method was immunoSEQ multiplex PCR; TCRdb's version includes in-frame clones alone and lacks a portion of them. The repertoire includes fewer than 250,000 clones, 83% of them detected once, and 3.6% sits in the top ten. This CDR3 spans 15 amino acids. Germline V gene lookup returns CDR1 SGHVS and CDR2 FQNEAQ. V was clipped by 0 bases and J by 0 bases, with 7 bases between them. Input material: PBMCs or T cells enriched from blood (not recorded which). The sequence was collected from a woman between 40 and 50 years old who had been exposed to COVID-19. The rearrangement uses TRBV7-8 and TRBJ2-3; D call uncertain. CDR3: CASSLARRSTDTQYF. In nucleotides, the CDR3 is TGTGCCAGCAGCTTAGCGCGTCGGAGCACAGATACGCAGTATTTT.